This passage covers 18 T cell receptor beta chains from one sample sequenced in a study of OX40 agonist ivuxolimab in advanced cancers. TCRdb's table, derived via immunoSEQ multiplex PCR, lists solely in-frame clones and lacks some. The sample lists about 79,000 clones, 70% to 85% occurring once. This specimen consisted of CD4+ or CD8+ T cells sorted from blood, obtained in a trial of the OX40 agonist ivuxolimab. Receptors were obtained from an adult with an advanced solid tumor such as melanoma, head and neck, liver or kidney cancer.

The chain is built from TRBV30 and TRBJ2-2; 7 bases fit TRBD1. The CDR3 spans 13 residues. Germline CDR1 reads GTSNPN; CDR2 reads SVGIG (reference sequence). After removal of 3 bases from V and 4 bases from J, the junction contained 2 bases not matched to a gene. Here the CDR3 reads CAWRNRGTGELFF. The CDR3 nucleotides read TGTGCCTGGAGGAACAGGGGCACCGGGGAGCTGTTTTTT.

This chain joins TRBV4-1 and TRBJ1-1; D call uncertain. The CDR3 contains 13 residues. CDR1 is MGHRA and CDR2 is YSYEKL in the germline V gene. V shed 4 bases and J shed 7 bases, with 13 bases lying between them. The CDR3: CASSPLDYLEAFF. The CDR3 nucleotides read TGCGCCAGCAGCCCCCTGGACTACCTTGAAGCTTTCTTT.

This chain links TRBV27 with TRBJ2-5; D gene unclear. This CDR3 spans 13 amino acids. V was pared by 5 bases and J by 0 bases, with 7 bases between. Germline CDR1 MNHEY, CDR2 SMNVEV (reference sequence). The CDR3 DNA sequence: TGTGCCAGCAGTCCCTACAACCAAGAGACCCAGTACTTC. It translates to CASSPYNQETQYF.

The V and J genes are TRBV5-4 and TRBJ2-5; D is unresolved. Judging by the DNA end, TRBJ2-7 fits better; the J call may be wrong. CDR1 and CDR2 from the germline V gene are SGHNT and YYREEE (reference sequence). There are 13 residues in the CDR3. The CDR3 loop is CASSFDVNYEQYF. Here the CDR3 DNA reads TGTGCCAGCAGCTTCGACGTAAACTACGAGCAGTACTTC.

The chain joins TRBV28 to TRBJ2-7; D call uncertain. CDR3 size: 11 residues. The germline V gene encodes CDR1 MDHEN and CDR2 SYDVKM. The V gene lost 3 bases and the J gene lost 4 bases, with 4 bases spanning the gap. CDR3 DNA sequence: TGTGCCAGCAGTTTTAGGTACGAGCAGTACTTC. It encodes CASSFRYEQYF.

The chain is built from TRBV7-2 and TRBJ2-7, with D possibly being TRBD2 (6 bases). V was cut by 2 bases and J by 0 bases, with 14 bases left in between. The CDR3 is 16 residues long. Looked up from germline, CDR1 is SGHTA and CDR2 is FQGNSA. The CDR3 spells CASSLNTGLSSYEQYF. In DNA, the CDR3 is TGTGCCAGCAGCTTAAATACAGGACTAAGCTCCTACGAGCAGTACTTC. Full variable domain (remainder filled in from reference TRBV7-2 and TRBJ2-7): GAGVSQSPSNKVTEKGKDVELRCDPISGHTALYWYRQSLGQGLEFLIYFQGNSAPDKSGLPSDRFSAERTGGSVSTLTIQRTQQEDSAVYLCASSLNTGLSSYEQYFGPGTRLTVT.

CDR3 coding DNA: TGTGCCAGCTCGACAGGCTCTGGAAACACCATATATTTT. This translates into CASSTGSGNTIYF. The V call is TRBV19, the J call TRBJ1-3; D is possibly TRBD1 (6 bases). The V end lost 9 bases, the J end lost 0 bases, and 9 bases lay between the germline ends. The CDR3 is made up of 13 amino acids. Germline loops: CDR1 LNHDA, CDR2 SQIVND (reference sequence).

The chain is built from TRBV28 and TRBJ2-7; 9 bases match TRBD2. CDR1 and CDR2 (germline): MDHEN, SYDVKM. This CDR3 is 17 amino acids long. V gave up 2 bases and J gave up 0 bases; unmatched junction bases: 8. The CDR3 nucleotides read TGTGCCAGCAGTTTACCCATGACTAGCGGTAACTCCTACGAGCAGTACTTC. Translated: CASSLPMTSGNSYEQYF.

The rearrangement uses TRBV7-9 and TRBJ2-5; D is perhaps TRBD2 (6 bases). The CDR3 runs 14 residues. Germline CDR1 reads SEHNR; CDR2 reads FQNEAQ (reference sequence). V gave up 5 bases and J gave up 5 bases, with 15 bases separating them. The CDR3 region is CASSTGLLRETQYF. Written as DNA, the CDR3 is TGTGCCAGCAGCACCGGACTATTAAGGGAGACCCAGTACTTC.

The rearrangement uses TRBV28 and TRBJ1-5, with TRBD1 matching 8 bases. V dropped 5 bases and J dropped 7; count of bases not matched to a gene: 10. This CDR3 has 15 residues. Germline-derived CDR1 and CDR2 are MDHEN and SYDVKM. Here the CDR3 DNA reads TGTGCCAGCAGTCCGCAGACAGGGGCCGGGCAGCCCCAGCATTTT. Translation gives CASSPQTGAGQPQHF.

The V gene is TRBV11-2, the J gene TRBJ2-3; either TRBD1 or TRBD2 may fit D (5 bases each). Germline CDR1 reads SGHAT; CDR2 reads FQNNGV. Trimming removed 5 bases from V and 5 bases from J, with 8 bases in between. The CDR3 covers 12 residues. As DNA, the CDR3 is TGTGCCAGCAGCATGGGGGTAGATACGCAGTATTTT. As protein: CASSMGVDTQYF.

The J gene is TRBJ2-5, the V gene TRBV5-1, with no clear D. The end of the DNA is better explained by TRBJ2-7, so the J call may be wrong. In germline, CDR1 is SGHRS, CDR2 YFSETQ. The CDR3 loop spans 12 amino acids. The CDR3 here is CASSLGAYEQYF. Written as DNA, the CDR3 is TGCGCCAGCAGCTTGGGGGCCTACGAGCAGTACTTC.

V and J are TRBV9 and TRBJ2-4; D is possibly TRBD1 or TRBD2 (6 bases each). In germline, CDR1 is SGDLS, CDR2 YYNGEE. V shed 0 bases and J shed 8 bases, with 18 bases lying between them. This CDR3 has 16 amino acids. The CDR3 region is CASSVEGETRGDIQYF. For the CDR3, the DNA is TGTGCCAGCAGCGTAGAGGGGGAGACTAGAGGGGACATTCAGTACTTC.

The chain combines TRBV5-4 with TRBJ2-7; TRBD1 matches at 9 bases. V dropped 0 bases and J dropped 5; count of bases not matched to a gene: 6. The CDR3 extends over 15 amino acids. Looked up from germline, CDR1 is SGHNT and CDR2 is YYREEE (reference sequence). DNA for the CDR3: TGTGCCAGCAGCTTGGAGGGACAGGGTTTCGACGAGCAGTACTTC. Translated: CASSLEGQGFDEQYF.

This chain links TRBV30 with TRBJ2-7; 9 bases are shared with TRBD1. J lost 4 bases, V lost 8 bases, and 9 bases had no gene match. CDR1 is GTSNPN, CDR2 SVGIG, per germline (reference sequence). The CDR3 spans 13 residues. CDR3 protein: CAAIGTGKYEQYF. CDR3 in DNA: TGTGCCGCCATTGGGACAGGGAAGTACGAGCAGTACTTC. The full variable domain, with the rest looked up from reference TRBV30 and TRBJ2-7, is SQTIHQWPATLVQPVGSPLSLECTVEGTSNPNLYWYRQAAGRGLQLLFYSVGIGQISSEVPQNLSASRPQDRQFILSSKKLLLSDSGFYLCAAIGTGKYEQYFGPGTRLTVT.

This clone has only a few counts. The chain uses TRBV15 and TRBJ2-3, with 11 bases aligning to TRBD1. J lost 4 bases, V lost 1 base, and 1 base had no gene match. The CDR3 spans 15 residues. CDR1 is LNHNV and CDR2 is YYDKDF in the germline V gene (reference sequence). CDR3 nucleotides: TGTGCCACCAGCAGAGGGACAGGGGGCGCAGATACGCAGTATTTT. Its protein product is CATSRGTGGADTQYF. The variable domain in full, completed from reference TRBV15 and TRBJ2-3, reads DAMVIQNPRYQVTQFGKPVTLSCSQTLNHNVMYWYQQKSSQAPKLLFHYYDKDFNNEADTPDNFQSRRPNTSFCFLDIRSPGLGDTAMYLCATSRGTGGADTQYFGPGTRLTVL.

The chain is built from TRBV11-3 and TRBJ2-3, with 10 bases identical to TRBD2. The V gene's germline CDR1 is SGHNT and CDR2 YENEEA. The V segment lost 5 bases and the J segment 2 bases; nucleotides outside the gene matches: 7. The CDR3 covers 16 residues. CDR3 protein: CASSQGLADYTDTQYF. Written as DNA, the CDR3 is TGTGCCAGCAGCCAAGGACTAGCGGACTACACAGATACGCAGTATTTT.

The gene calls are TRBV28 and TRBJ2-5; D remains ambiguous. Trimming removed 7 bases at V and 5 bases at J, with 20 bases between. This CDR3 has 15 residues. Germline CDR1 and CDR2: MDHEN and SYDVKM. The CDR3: CASTPWVLRWETQYF. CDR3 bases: TGTGCCAGCACCCCGTGGGTCCTGAGGTGGGAGACCCAGTACTTC.